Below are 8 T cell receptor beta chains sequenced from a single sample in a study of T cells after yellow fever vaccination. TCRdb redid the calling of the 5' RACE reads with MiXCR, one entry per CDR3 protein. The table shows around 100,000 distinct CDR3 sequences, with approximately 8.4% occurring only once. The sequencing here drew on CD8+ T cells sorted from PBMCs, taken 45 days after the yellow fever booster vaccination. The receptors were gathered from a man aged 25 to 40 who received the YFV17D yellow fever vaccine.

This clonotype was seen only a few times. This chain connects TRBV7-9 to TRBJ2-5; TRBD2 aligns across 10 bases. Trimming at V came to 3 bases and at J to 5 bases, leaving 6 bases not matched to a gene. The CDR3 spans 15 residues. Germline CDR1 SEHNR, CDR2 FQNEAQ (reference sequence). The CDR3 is CASSLGLAKRETQYF. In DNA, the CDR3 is TGTGCCAGCAGCTTGGGACTAGCGAAACGGGAGACCCAGTACTTC. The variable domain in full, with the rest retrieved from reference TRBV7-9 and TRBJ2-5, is DTGVSQNPRHKITKRGQNVTFRCDPISEHNRLYWYRQTLGQGPEFLTYFQNEAQLEKSRLLSDRFSAERPKGSFSTLEIQRTEQGDSAMYLCASSLGLAKRETQYFGPGTRLLVL.

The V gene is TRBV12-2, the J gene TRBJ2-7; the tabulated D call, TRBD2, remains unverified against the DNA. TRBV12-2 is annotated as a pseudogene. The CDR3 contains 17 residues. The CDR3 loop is CASRTNGRGRAGYEQYF. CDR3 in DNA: TGTGCAAGTCGTACCAATGGTCGAGGGAGGGCCGGCTACGAGCAGTACTTC.

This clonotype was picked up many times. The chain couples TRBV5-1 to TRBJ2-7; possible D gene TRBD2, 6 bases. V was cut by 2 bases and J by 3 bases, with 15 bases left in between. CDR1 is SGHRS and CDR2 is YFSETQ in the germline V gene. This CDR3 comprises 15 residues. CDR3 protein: CASSFSADYLYEQYF. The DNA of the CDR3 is TGCGCCAGCAGCTTTTCGGCGGACTACCTCTACGAGCAGTACTTC.

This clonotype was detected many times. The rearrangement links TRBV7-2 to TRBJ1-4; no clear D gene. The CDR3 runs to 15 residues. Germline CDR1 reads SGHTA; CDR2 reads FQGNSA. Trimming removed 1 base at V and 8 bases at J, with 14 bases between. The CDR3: CASSLGIWSLEKLFF. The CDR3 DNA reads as TGTGCCAGCAGCTTAGGGATTTGGAGCCTCGAAAAACTGTTTTTT.

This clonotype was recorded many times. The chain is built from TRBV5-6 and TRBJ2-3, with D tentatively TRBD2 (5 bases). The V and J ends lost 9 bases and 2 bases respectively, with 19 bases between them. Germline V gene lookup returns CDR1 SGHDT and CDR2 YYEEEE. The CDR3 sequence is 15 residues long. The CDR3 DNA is TGTGCCACCATCTGGAGGTTGCAGGACACAGATACGCAGTATTTT. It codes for CATIWRLQDTDTQYF.

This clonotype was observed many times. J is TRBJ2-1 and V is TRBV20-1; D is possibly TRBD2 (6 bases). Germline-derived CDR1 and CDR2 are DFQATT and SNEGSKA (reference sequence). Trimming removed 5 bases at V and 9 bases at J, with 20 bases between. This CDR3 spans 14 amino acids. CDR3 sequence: CSAQPPLGLPEQFF. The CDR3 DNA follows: TGCAGTGCTCAACCCCCACTGGGACTTCCTGAGCAGTTCTTC.

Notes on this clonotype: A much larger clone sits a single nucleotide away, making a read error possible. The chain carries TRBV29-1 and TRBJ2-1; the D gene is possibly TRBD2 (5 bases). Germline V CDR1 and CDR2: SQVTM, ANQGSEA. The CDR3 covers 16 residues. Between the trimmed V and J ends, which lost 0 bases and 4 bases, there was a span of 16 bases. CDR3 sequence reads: CSVEDNRRPGYNEQFF. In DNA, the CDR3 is TGCAGCGTTGAAGATAATAGAAGGCCGGGGTACAATGAGCAGTTCTTC.

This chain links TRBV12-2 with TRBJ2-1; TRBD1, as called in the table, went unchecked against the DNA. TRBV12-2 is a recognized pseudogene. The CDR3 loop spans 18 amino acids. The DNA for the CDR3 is TGTGCAAGTCGCTTAGCGCGATTGGGACTAGGGGCTTACAATGAGCAGTTCTTC. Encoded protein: CASRLARLGLGAYNEQFF.